What follows are 32 T cell receptor beta chains derived from one specimen sequenced in a study of T cells after yellow fever vaccination. Each CDR3 protein gets one entry after TCRdb re-called the 5' RACE reads with MiXCR. The sample carries approximately 300,000 distinct CDR3 sequences, around 7% recorded once. This sample comprised PBMCs, obtained 35 to 50 days after the first yellow fever vaccination. Every receptor here comes from a young man who received the YFV17D yellow fever vaccine.

The V call is TRBV7-9, the J call TRBJ2-1; TRBD1 aligns across 7 bases. CDR1 is SEHNR and CDR2 is FQNEAQ in the germline V gene (reference sequence). The CDR3 loop spans 13 amino acids. Trimming took 6 bases from V and 9 from J; bases not matched to a gene: 8. The CDR3 spells CASRPEGAGEQFF. The CDR3 DNA follows: TGTGCCAGCAGACCAGAGGGGGCGGGTGAGCAGTTCTTC.

This clonotype was picked up many times. The V gene is TRBV7-8, the J gene TRBJ1-6; unclear D gene. Trimming took off 5 bases at V and 10 bases at J, with 12 bases between the two ends. The CDR3 runs 13 residues. Germline loops: CDR1 SGHVS, CDR2 FQNEAQ. The CDR3 DNA reads TGTGCCAGCAGCCTGACCCGTAACTCACCCCTCCACTTT. Protein product: CASSLTRNSPLHF.

This clonotype appeared many times. This chain joins TRBV7-2 and TRBJ2-5, with 8 positions matching TRBD2. J gave up 7 bases and V 6 bases, and 16 bases lay outside the gene matches. The CDR3 consists of 16 residues. CDR1 is SGHTA and CDR2 is FQGNSA in the germline V gene. For the CDR3, the DNA is TGTGCCAGCAGTGCGCCGGGACTAGAGGGTCCGCGGACCCAGTACTTC. Residues: CASSAPGLEGPRTQYF.

The chain is built from TRBV6-1 and TRBJ1-1; D is unclear. From germline, CDR1 is MNHNS and CDR2 SASEGT. This CDR3 comprises 14 residues. V was cut by 4 bases and J by 4 bases, with 13 bases left in between. CDR3 region: CASSGRKEFTEAFF. CDR3 bases: TGTGCCAGCAGTGGCCGAAAGGAGTTCACTGAAGCTTTCTTT.

V gene TRBV5-1 combines with J gene TRBJ1-4; unclear D gene. Germline CDR1 SGHRS, CDR2 YFSETQ. The V end lost 3 bases, the J end lost 6 bases, and 21 bases lay between the germline ends. The CDR3 runs 17 residues. CDR3 sequence (DNA): TGCGCCAGCAGCTCTCATGACCCATTCTGGGCCCATGAAAAACTGTTTTTT. It encodes CASSSHDPFWAHEKLFF.

This chain uses TRBV20-1 with TRBJ2-7, with a weak D call TRBD2 (5 bases). Germline V gives CDR1 DFQATT, CDR2 SNEGSKA (reference sequence). The CDR3 sequence is 14 residues long. The V and J ends lost 6 bases and 0 bases respectively, with 15 bases between them. The CDR3 is CSAKRGKSSYEQYF. The DNA of the CDR3 is TGCAGTGCAAAACGGGGAAAGAGCTCCTACGAGCAGTACTTC.

The rearrangement uses TRBV7-2 and TRBJ2-1; D is possibly TRBD2 (5 bases). The CDR3 runs 16 residues. Looked up from germline, CDR1 is SGHTA and CDR2 is FQGNSA. V was shortened by 5 bases and J by 6 bases, with 20 bases between the two germline ends. CDR3 nucleotides: TGTGCCAGCAGCGACATAAGGTGGGGAGTTGGCAATGAGCAGTTCTTC. It translates to CASSDIRWGVGNEQFF.

In this sample, this clonotype turned up a few times. V and J are TRBV13 and TRBJ1-1, with a tentative D call TRBD1 (6 bases). The CDR3 runs 14 residues. The V gene lost 3 bases and the J gene lost 2 bases, with 10 bases spanning the gap. From germline, CDR1 is PRHDT and CDR2 FYEKMQ (reference sequence). The CDR3: CASSLDSTNTEAFF. Written as DNA, the CDR3 is TGTGCCAGCAGCTTGGACAGTACCAACACTGAAGCTTTCTTT.

This clonotype was counted many times. This rearrangement joins TRBV7-6 to TRBJ2-1, with TRBD1 as a possible D gene (6 bases). This CDR3 contains 15 residues. Germline V gives CDR1 SGHVS, CDR2 FNYEAQ. The V gene lost 1 base and the J gene lost 8 bases, with 15 bases spanning the gap. The CDR3 protein is CASSLEDGRGHEQFF. The CDR3, as DNA: TGTGCCAGCAGCTTAGAGGATGGCAGGGGACATGAGCAGTTCTTC.

The genes are TRBV27 and TRBJ2-4; D is perhaps TRBD1 (5 bases). This CDR3 is built from 15 residues. CDR1 and CDR2 from the germline V gene are MNHEY and SMNVEV (reference sequence). Trimming left V 8 bases short and J 5 bases short, with 19 bases between. CDR3 DNA sequence: TGTGCCAGCGGGGCCCTTGGGGCAGGCCAAAACATTCAGTACTTC. Translation gives CASGALGAGQNIQYF.

V usage is TRBV12-3 or TRBV12-4 and J usage is TRBJ2-1; 10 positions agree with TRBD2. CDR3 size: 14 residues. V gave up 4 bases and J gave up 11 bases; unmatched junction bases: 8. CDR3 in amino acids: CASSSTGTSEKQFF. CDR3 coding DNA: TGTGCCAGCAGTTCCACCGGGACTAGCGAAAAGCAGTTCTTC.

The sample holds many counts of this clonotype. The chain links TRBV10-3 to TRBJ2-3; D not certain. Deletions cut 0 bases from V and 0 bases from J, with 7 bases between. The CDR3 length is 15 residues. Germline CDR1 ENHRY, CDR2 SYGVKD. The CDR3 loop is CAISESAASTDTQYF. CDR3 nucleotide sequence: TGTGCCATCAGTGAGTCAGCAGCTAGCACAGATACGCAGTATTTT.

This clonotype has more than one count but fewer than ten. The chain has TRBV7-2 and TRBJ2-3, with 7 bases matching TRBD2. V was pared by 5 bases and J by 2 bases, with 7 bases of the junction left unmatched. Germline V gives CDR1 SGHTA, CDR2 FQGNSA. This CDR3 is 15 amino acids long. Here the CDR3 reads CASSGRRGNTDTQYF. CDR3 DNA: TGTGCCAGCAGCGGAAGGCGGGGGAACACAGATACGCAGTATTTT.

The chain uses TRBV5-4 and TRBJ2-7; 7 bases align to TRBD1. Per the germline V gene, CDR1 is SGHNT and CDR2 is YYREEE (reference sequence). The V gene end was trimmed by 4 bases and the J gene end by 0 bases; junction bases not matched to a gene: 10. The CDR3 has 16 amino acids. CDR3 sequence (DNA): TGTGCCAGCAGCAACGCGTGGACAGGAGGCTCCTACGAGCAGTACTTC. Translation: CASSNAWTGGSYEQYF.

The chain recombines TRBV5-1 with TRBJ1-6; 9 bases fit TRBD1. The CDR3 runs 15 residues. Germline CDR1 is SGHRS and CDR2 is YFSETQ. The J segment lost 8 bases and the V segment lost 4 bases, leaving 7 bases of the junction unmatched. CDR3 DNA sequence: TGCGCCAGCAGCCCCTCGGGGGACAGGGATTCACCCCTCCACTTT. Its protein is CASSPSGDRDSPLHF.

This clonotype was observed a handful of times. CDR3 DNA sequence: TGTGCCAGCAGTTTAAACAGGGGGGTTGAAAAACTGTTTTTT. It codes for CASSLNRGVEKLFF. The chain has TRBV28 and TRBJ1-4; 8 bases fit TRBD1. The germline V gene encodes CDR1 MDHEN and CDR2 SYDVKM. This CDR3 region has 14 residues. Trimming took 2 bases from V and 7 from J; bases not matched to a gene: 3.

The chain combines TRBV5-1 with TRBJ2-4, with D perhaps matching TRBD2 (5 bases). V was trimmed by 4 bases and J by 9 bases, leaving 8 bases between them. This CDR3 is built from 11 residues. The V gene's germline CDR1 is SGHRS and CDR2 YFSETQ. In DNA, the CDR3 is TGCGCCAGCAGCATCCGGGGCATTCAGTACTTC. This codes for CASSIRGIQYF.

This clonotype was observed a handful of times. The rearrangement uses TRBV12-3 or TRBV12-4 and TRBJ2-5, with 10 positions matching TRBD1. V was clipped by 6 bases and J by 4 bases; unmatched bases: 5. The CDR3 has 14 amino acids. CDR3 in amino acids: CASSQDRGRETQYF. The CDR3 bases are TGTGCCAGCAGCCAAGACAGGGGGCGAGAGACCCAGTACTTC.

This chain connects TRBV3-1 to TRBJ1-3, with D unresolved. Trimming took off 4 bases at V and 2 bases at J, with 15 bases between the two ends. The germline V gene encodes CDR1 LGHDT and CDR2 YNNKEL (reference sequence). The CDR3 is made up of 16 amino acids. The CDR3 loop is CASSPPVGPAGNTIYF. The CDR3 DNA reads as TGTGCCAGCAGCCCCCCGGTGGGTCCTGCTGGAAACACCATATATTTT. Looking up the rest from reference TRBV3-1 and TRBJ1-3 gives the full variable domain: DTAVSQTPKYLVTQMGNDKSIKCEQNLGHDTMYWYKQDSKKFLKIMFSYNNKELIINETVPNRFSPKSPDKAHLNLHINSLELGDSAVYFCASSPPVGPAGNTIYFGEGSWLTVV.

This clonotype was seen a handful of times. The chain combines TRBV15 with TRBJ2-1, with 11 bases aligning to TRBD2. Looked up from germline, CDR1 is LNHNV and CDR2 is YYDKDF (reference sequence). V trimming: 5 bases; J trimming: 5 bases; junction bases outside the gene matches: 8. The CDR3 sequence is 16 residues long. Written as DNA, the CDR3 is TGTGCCACCAGCCCGGGCACTAGCGGGGGAGACAATGAGCAGTTCTTC. The encoded protein is CATSPGTSGGDNEQFF.

J is TRBJ1-3 and V is TRBV12-3 or TRBV12-4, with D uncertain. The CDR3 has 14 residues. Trimming stripped 3 bases from V and 0 bases from J, with 6 bases between. The CDR3 reads CASSLVNSGNTIYF. The CDR3 DNA is TGTGCCAGCAGTTTGGTGAACTCTGGAAACACCATATATTTT.

This clonotype was recorded a few times. The chain uses TRBV6-2 or TRBV6-3 and TRBJ2-3; the D call may be TRBD1 or TRBD2 (5 bases each). Between the trimmed V and J ends, which lost 6 bases and 7 bases, there was a span of 8 bases. The CDR3 has 11 residues. Germline values: CDR1 MNHEY, CDR2 SVGEGT. The chain's CDR3 is CASRGVNTQYF. CDR3 coding DNA: TGTGCCAGCAGGGGGGTCAATACGCAGTATTTT.

This clonotype came up a few times. The chain couples TRBV20-1 to TRBJ1-1, with a tentative D call TRBD1 (5 bases). Trimming cost V 6 bases and J 0 bases, with 11 bases left between them. The CDR3 runs to 13 residues. Germline values: CDR1 DFQATT, CDR2 SNEGSKA (reference sequence). CDR3 nucleotides: TGCAGTGCCTCACAGGACATGAACACTGAAGCTTTCTTT. Translating gives CSASQDMNTEAFF.

The rearrangement joins TRBV7-2 to TRBJ2-4; 8 bases map to TRBD2. Germline V gene lookup returns CDR1 SGHTA and CDR2 FQGNSA. This CDR3 is built from 13 residues. V shed 5 bases and J 6 bases; nucleotides not matched to a gene: 3. The CDR3 DNA sequence: TGTGCCAGCAGCCCCGGACTAGCAAACATTCAGTACTTC. It is translated as CASSPGLANIQYF.

The gene calls are TRBV3-1 and TRBJ2-5; perhaps TRBD2 as D (6 bases). Germline CDR1 and CDR2: LGHDT and YNNKEL (reference sequence). Trimming left V 7 bases short and J 2 bases short, with 23 bases between. This CDR3 comprises 17 residues. In nucleotides, the CDR3 is TGTGCCAGCACCAAACTAGTGATAGCGGTGTCACAAGAGACCCAGTACTTC. This codes for CASTKLVIAVSQETQYF.

The chain combines TRBV29-1 with TRBJ2-5; no reliable D call. Germline V lookup: CDR1 SQVTM, CDR2 ANQGSEA. Deletions cut 6 bases from V and 3 bases from J, with 11 bases between. The CDR3 consists of 12 residues. The CDR3 DNA sequence: TGCAGCGTAAGGGTCTTCGAAGAGACCCAGTACTTC. Translated, it gives CSVRVFEETQYF.

The rearrangement links TRBV27 to TRBJ2-1, with 13 bases matching TRBD2. The J segment lost 10 bases and the V segment lost 2 bases, leaving 8 bases of the junction unmatched. Germline V gives CDR1 MNHEY, CDR2 SMNVEV (reference sequence). CDR3 length equals 16 residues. The CDR3 DNA follows: TGTGCCAGCAGTTTAGGCCCGGGACTAGCGGGGTTGGAGCAGTTCTTC. Its protein product is CASSLGPGLAGLEQFF.

The chain recombines TRBV20-1 with TRBJ2-7; TRBD2 matches at 7 bases. The germline V gene has CDR1 DFQATT and CDR2 SNEGSKA (reference sequence). The CDR3 extends over 11 amino acids. CDR3 coding DNA: TGCAGAGCTATCGGTAGGGAGGGGCAGTACGTC. This codes for CRAIGREGQYV.

This clonotype was detected a few times. The chain employs TRBV4-2 and TRBJ2-6; TRBD1 agrees at 7 bases. Per germline, CDR1 LGHNA and CDR2 YNFKEQ. J was trimmed by 3 bases and V by 1 base; bases with no gene match: 0. CDR3 length: 15 residues. The chain's CDR3 is CASSQGQGGANVLTF. The CDR3 DNA is TGTGCCAGCAGCCAAGGACAGGGTGGGGCCAACGTCCTGACTTTC.

This clonotype was counted only a few times. V is TRBV10-3 and J is TRBJ2-2; 10 bases map to TRBD1. This CDR3 contains 15 residues. Germline CDR1 and CDR2: ENHRY and SYGVKD. With 2 bases clipped from V and 6 bases from J, the junction kept 3 bases outside the gene matches. The CDR3 region is CAISEDRGLPGELFF. For the CDR3, the DNA is TGTGCCATCAGTGAGGACAGGGGGCTCCCCGGGGAGCTGTTTTTT.

The CDR3 loop is CASSSSGPYEQYV. The DNA of the CDR3 is TGTGCCAGCAGCTCTAGTGGTCCTTACGAGCAGTACGTC. This chain connects TRBV7-8 to TRBJ2-7; no clear D gene. V was clipped by 4 bases and J by 4 bases, with 11 bases between them. Germline assignment: CDR1 SGHVS and CDR2 FQNEAQ. The CDR3 loop spans 13 amino acids.

Only a few counts were recorded for this clonotype. The V and J genes are TRBV7-2 and TRBJ1-6; 7 bases are a match to TRBD1. Per the germline V gene, CDR1 is SGHTA and CDR2 is FQGNSA. After removal of 3 bases from V and 10 bases from J, the junction contained 12 bases not matched to a gene. The CDR3 is made up of 16 amino acids. CDR3 sequence (DNA): TGTGCCAGCAGCTTCCTGTTGAGACAGGGAGGATCACCCCTCCACTTT. Translating gives CASSFLLRQGGSPLHF.